This is a list of T cell receptor beta chains from one sample in a study of blood T cells in healthy people across ages. TCRdb recomputed calls from the 5' RACE reads with MiXCR, one row per CDR3 protein. The repertoire includes around 750,000 distinct CDR3 sequences, about 53% of them detected once, and 41% sits in the top ten. The sample comprised blood. The receptor source for this set is an elderly man in good health. Both conserved end residues are part of each CDR3. D genes are given only for firm matches. Clone sizes are given selectively: once, few, many, or a class where the clone is expanded.

j_gene: TRBJ2-5; v_gene: TRBV7-3; abundance: few; d_gene: -; CDR3nt: TGTGCCAGCAGCCGGGACGGCATGGAGACCCAGTACTTC; CDR3aa: CASSRDGMETQYF
j_gene: TRBJ1-2; v_gene: TRBV29-1; abundance: -; d_gene: -; CDR3nt: TGCAGCGTTGAAGACAGGGGTATCTATGGCCACACCTTC; CDR3aa: CSVEDRGIYGHTF
j_gene: TRBJ1-1; v_gene: TRBV5-1; abundance: -; d_gene: TRBD1; CDR3nt: TGCGCCAGCAGCTTGGGGAGCCCAGGGGGCACTGAAGCTTTCTTT; CDR3aa: CASSLGSPGGTEAFF
j_gene: TRBJ2-5; v_gene: TRBV20-1; abundance: -; d_gene: -; CDR3nt: TGCAGTGTCACATTAGGAAAAGGGGGTTATCAAGAGACCCAGTACTTC; CDR3aa: CSVTLGKGGYQETQYF
j_gene: TRBJ2-7; v_gene: TRBV4-2; abundance: -; d_gene: TRBD1; CDR3nt: TGTGCCAGCAGCCAAGGGGACAGCGAAGGAGGGCAGTACTTC; CDR3aa: CASSQGDSEGGQYF
j_gene: TRBJ2-1; v_gene: TRBV7-6; abundance: few; d_gene: -; CDR3nt: TGTGCCAGCAGCTTAGGTTGGAGGGCTACGAGCTCCTACAATGAGCAGTTCTTC; CDR3aa: CASSLGWRATSSYNEQFF
j_gene: TRBJ2-1; v_gene: TRBV6-5; abundance: -; d_gene: -; CDR3nt: TGTGCCAGCAGTTACTCTTCTAGCGTGAATGAGCAGTTCTTC; CDR3aa: CASSYSSSVNEQFF
j_gene: TRBJ2-1; v_gene: TRBV20-1; abundance: once; d_gene: -; CDR3nt: TGCAGTGCTAGGCTGGCGGGGAGCTCCTACAATGAGCAGTTCTTC; CDR3aa: CSARLAGSSYNEQFF
j_gene: TRBJ2-5; v_gene: TRBV20-1; abundance: -; d_gene: -; CDR3nt: TGCAGTGCTAGGGAAGGGGTCCAAGAGACCCAGTACTTC; CDR3aa: CSAREGVQETQYF
j_gene: TRBJ2-7; v_gene: TRBV5-1; abundance: few; d_gene: -; CDR3nt: TGCGCCAGCAGCTTGGGGAGGGACAGCGGGAACGAGCAGTACTTC; CDR3aa: CASSLGRDSGNEQYF
j_gene: TRBJ1-1; v_gene: TRBV6-5; abundance: -; d_gene: -; CDR3nt: TGTGCCAGCAGTCCGCGTTCCGGGAACACTAAAGCTTTCTTT; CDR3aa: CASSPRSGNTKAFF
j_gene: TRBJ1-1; v_gene: TRBV20-1; abundance: -; d_gene: -; CDR3nt: TGCAGTGCTAGATTTCTTGGTTGGGAAGCTTTCTTT; CDR3aa: CSARFLGWEAFF
j_gene: TRBJ2-1; v_gene: TRBV6-5; abundance: -; d_gene: -; CDR3nt: TGTGCCAGCAGCATAAGCGGCAATGAGCAGTTCTTC; CDR3aa: CASSISGNEQFF
j_gene: TRBJ2-7; v_gene: TRBV6-5; abundance: -; d_gene: -; CDR3nt: TGTGCCAGCAGTTACTCGGCCAGGGCAATTTCCTACGAGCAGTACTTC; CDR3aa: CASSYSARAISYEQYF
j_gene: TRBJ2-1; v_gene: TRBV12-3/TRBV12-4; abundance: -; d_gene: -; CDR3nt: TGTGCCAGCACCCCGGGTTTGTATGAGCAGTTCTTC; CDR3aa: CASTPGLYEQFF
j_gene: TRBJ2-3; v_gene: TRBV5-1; abundance: -; d_gene: -; CDR3nt: -; CDR3aa: CASSLAVGTGAQYAYF
j_gene: TRBJ2-3; v_gene: TRBV7-2; abundance: few; d_gene: TRBD2; CDR3nt: TGTGCCAGCCGAGGGACTAGCGGGGGGGAACCCAGATACGCGTATTTT; CDR3aa: CASRGTSGGEPRYAYF
j_gene: TRBJ2-5; v_gene: TRBV11-2; abundance: -; d_gene: -; CDR3nt: TGTGCCAGCAGTTTCGGGGCAGGGCAAGAGACCCAGTACTTC; CDR3aa: CASSFGAGQETQYF
j_gene: TRBJ2-7; v_gene: TRBV7-2; abundance: -; d_gene: -; CDR3nt: TGTGCCAGCAGCTTATCGCGTGGAACCGGGGTGGAGCAGTACTTC; CDR3aa: CASSLSRGTGVEQYF
j_gene: TRBJ2-3; v_gene: TRBV10-3; abundance: -; d_gene: TRBD2; CDR3nt: TGCGCCATCAGTGATTTGAGCGGGAGGGCCGGCAGAGACGCGTATTTT; CDR3aa: CAISDLSGRAGRDAYF
j_gene: TRBJ1-2; v_gene: TRBV6-5; abundance: -; d_gene: -; CDR3nt: TGTGCCAGCAGTTACTTCGCAGGGGCTGGCTATGGCTACACCTTC; CDR3aa: CASSYFAGAGYGYTF
j_gene: TRBJ2-5; v_gene: TRBV2; abundance: -; d_gene: -; CDR3nt: TGTGCCAGCAGTGAACACCAGGAACAAGAGACCCAGTACTTC; CDR3aa: CASSEHQEQETQYF
j_gene: TRBJ1-1; v_gene: TRBV5-1; abundance: few; d_gene: TRBD1; CDR3nt: TGCGCCAGCAGCTCAAAGACAGGGGGCCTCACTGAAGCTTTCTTT; CDR3aa: CASSSKTGGLTEAFF
j_gene: TRBJ1-4; v_gene: TRBV20-1; abundance: few; d_gene: TRBD1; CDR3nt: TGCAGTGCTCGCCCGAGGACAGGGGGGAATGAAAAACTGTTTTTT; CDR3aa: CSARPRTGGNEKLFF
j_gene: TRBJ2-2; v_gene: TRBV29-1; abundance: -; d_gene: -; CDR3nt: TGCAGCGTTGTCCCCTCCGGGACTCTCACCGGGGAGCTGTTTTTT; CDR3aa: CSVVPSGTLTGELFF
j_gene: TRBJ1-4; v_gene: TRBV20-1; abundance: -; d_gene: TRBD1; CDR3nt: TGCAGTGCACTAAGGGGGTTAGGGGGCACTGAAAAACTGTTTTTT; CDR3aa: CSALRGLGGTEKLFF
j_gene: TRBJ2-4; v_gene: TRBV3-1; abundance: once; d_gene: -; CDR3nt: TGTGCCAGCAGCCAAGAAACGACAGTCAAAAACATTCAGTACTTC; CDR3aa: CASSQETTVKNIQYF
j_gene: TRBJ2-3; v_gene: TRBV2; abundance: -; d_gene: -; CDR3nt: TGTGCCAGCAGCAACGACAGAGGTAGCACAGATACGCAGTATTTT; CDR3aa: CASSNDRGSTDTQYF
j_gene: TRBJ1-4; v_gene: TRBV30; abundance: -; d_gene: TRBD1; CDR3nt: TGTGCCTGGAGGACAGGGGGCGTTGAAAAACTGTTTTTT; CDR3aa: CAWRTGGVEKLFF